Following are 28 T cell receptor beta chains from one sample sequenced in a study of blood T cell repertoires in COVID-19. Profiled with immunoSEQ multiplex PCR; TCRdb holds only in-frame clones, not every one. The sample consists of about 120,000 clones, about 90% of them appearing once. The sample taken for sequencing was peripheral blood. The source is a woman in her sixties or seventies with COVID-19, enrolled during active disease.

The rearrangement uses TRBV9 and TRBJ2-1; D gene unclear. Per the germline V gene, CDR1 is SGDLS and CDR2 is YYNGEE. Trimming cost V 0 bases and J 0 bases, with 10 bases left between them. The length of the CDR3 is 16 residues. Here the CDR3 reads CASSVGPRSSYNEQFF. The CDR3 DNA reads TGTGCCAGCAGCGTAGGGCCAAGAAGCTCCTACAATGAGCAGTTCTTC.

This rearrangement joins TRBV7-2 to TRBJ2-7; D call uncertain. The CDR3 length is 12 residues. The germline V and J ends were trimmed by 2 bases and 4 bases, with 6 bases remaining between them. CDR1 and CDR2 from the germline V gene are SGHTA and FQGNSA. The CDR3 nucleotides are TGTGCCAGCAGCTTATTCGCGTACGAGCAGTACTTC. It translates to CASSLFAYEQYF.

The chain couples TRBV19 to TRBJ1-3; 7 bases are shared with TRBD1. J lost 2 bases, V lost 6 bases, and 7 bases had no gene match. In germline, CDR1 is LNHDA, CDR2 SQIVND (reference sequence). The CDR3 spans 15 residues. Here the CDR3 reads CASRRTDRAGNTIYF. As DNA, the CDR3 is TGTGCCAGTAGGCGTACAGACAGGGCTGGAAACACCATATATTTT.

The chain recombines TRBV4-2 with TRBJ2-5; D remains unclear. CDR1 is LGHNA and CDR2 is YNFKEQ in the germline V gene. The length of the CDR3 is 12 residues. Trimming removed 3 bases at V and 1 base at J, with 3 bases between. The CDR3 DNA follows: TGTGCCAGCAGCCATCTCCAAGAGACCCAGTACTTC. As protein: CASSHLQETQYF.

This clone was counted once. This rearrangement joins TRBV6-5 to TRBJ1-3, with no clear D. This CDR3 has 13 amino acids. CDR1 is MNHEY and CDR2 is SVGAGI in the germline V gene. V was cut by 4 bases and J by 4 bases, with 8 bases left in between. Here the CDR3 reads CASSFAGGNTIYF. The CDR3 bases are TGTGCCAGCAGTTTCGCAGGAGGAAACACCATATATTTT.

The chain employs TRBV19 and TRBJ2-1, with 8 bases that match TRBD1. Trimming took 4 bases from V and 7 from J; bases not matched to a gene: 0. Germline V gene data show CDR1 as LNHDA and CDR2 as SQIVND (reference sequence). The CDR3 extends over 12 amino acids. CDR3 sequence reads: CASSNRGNEQFF. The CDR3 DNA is TGTGCCAGTAGTAACAGGGGGAATGAGCAGTTCTTC.

This CDR3 reads CASGRDRASYEQYF. The DNA of the CDR3 is TGTGCCAGCGGTAGAGACAGGGCCTCCTACGAGCAGTACTTC. The genes are TRBV6-5 and TRBJ2-7; 7 positions match TRBD1. The length of the CDR3 is 14 residues. With 8 bases clipped from V and 0 bases from J, the junction kept 7 bases outside the gene matches. Per germline, CDR1 MNHEY and CDR2 SVGAGI.

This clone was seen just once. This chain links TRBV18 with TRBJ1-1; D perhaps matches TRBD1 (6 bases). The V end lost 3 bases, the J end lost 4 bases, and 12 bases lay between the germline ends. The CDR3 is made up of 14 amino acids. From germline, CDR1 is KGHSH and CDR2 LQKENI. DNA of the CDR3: TGTGCCAGCTCACCGTCACAGGGAAGCACTGAAGCTTTCTTT. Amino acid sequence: CASSPSQGSTEAFF.

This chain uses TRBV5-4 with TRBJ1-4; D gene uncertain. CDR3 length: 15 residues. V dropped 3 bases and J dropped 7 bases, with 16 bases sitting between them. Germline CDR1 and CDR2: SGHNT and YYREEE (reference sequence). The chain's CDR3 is CASSSIPKPGEKLFF. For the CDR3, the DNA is TGTGCCAGCAGCTCAATACCGAAGCCAGGTGAAAAACTGTTTTTT.

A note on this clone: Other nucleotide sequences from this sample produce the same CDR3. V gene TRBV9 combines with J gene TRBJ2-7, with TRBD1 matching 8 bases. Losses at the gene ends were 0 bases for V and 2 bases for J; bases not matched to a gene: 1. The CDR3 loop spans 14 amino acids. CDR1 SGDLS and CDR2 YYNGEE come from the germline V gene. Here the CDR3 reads CASSVGQGTYEQYF. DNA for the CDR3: TGTGCCAGCAGCGTAGGACAGGGGACCTACGAGCAGTACTTC.

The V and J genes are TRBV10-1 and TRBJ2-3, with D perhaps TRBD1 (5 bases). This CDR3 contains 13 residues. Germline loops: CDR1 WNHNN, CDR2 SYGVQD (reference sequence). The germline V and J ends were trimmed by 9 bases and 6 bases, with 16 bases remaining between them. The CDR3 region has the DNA TGCGCCAGAAGTTGGGGCAAAAAGGATACGCAGTATTTT. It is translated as CARSWGKKDTQYF.

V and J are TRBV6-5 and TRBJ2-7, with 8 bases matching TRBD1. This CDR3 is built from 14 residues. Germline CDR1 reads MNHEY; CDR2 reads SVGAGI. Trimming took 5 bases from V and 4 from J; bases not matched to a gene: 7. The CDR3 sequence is CASSPSWDRYEQYF. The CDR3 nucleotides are TGTGCCAGCAGTCCAAGCTGGGACAGGTACGAGCAGTACTTC.

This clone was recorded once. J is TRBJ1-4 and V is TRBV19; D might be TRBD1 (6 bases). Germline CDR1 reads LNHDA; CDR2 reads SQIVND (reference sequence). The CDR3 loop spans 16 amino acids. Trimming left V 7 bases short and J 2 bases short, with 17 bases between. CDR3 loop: CASTGRGSGTNEKLFF. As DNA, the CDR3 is TGTGCCAGTACCGGAAGGGGGTCGGGGACTAATGAAAAACTGTTTTTT. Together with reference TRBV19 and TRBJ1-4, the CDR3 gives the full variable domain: DGGITQSPKYLFRKEGQNVTLSCEQNLNHDAMYWYRQDPGQGLRLIYYSQIVNDFQKGDIAEGYSVSREKKESFPLTVTSAQKNPTAFYLCASTGRGSGTNEKLFFGSGTQLSVL.

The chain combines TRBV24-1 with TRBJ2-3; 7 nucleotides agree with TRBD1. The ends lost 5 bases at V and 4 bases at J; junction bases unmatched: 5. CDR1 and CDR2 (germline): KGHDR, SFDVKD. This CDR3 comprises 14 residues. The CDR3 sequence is CATSGPGGSDTQYF. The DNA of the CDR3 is TGTGCCACCAGTGGACCAGGGGGTTCAGATACGCAGTATTTT.

CDR3 protein: CASSLWTGASPLHF. The CDR3 nucleotides are TGCGCCAGCAGCTTGTGGACAGGGGCTTCACCCCTCCACTTT. The rearrangement joins TRBV5-1 to TRBJ1-6; 9 nucleotides agree with TRBD1. This CDR3 contains 14 residues. Germline trimming cut 1 base from V and 9 bases from J; bases unmatched to any gene: 2. From germline, CDR1 is SGHRS and CDR2 YFSETQ.

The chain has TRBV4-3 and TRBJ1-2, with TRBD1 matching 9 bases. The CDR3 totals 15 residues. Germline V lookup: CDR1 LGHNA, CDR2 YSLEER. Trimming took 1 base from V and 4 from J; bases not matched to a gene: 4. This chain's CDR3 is CASSQGDRARYGYTF. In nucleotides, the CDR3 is TGCGCCAGCAGCCAAGGGGACAGGGCCCGCTATGGCTACACCTTC.

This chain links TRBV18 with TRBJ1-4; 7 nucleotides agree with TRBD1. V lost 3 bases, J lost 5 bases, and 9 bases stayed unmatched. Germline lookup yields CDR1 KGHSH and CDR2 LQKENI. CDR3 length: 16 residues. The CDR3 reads CASSPSYRGENEKLFF. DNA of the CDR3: TGTGCCAGCTCACCTAGCTACAGGGGCGAAAATGAAAAACTGTTTTTT.

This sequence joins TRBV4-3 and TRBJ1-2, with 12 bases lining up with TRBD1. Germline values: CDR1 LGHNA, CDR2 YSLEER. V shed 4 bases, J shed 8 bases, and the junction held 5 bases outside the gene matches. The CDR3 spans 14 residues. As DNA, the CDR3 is TGCGCCAGCAGCCCGGGACAGGGGGCAGGGGGCTACACCTTC. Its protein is CASSPGQGAGGYTF.

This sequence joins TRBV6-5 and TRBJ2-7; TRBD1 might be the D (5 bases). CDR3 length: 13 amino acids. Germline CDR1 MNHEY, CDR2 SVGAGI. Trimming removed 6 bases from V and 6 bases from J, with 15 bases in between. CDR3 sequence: CASRDRTLSEQYF. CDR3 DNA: TGTGCCAGCAGGGATAGGACACTCTCCGAGCAGTACTTC.

CDR3 DNA: TGTGCCAGCAGCCCCGGAAGAGGGTCTGAGCAGTACTTC. It codes for CASSPGRGSEQYF. The chain is built from TRBV3-1 (or the pseudogene TRBV3-2) and TRBJ2-7; tentatively, D is TRBD2 (5 bases). This CDR3 has 13 amino acids. The ends were cut back, 4 bases at V and 7 bases at J, with 14 bases in the middle. The germline gives CDR1 LGHDT, CDR2 YNNKEL (reference sequence).

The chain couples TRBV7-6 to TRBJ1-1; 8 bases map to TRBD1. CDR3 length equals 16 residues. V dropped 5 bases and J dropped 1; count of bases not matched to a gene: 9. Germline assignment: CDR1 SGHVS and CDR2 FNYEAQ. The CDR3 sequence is CASSLDRGRGNTEAFF. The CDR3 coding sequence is TGTGCCAGCAGCCTAGACAGGGGCCGGGGGAACACTGAAGCTTTCTTT.

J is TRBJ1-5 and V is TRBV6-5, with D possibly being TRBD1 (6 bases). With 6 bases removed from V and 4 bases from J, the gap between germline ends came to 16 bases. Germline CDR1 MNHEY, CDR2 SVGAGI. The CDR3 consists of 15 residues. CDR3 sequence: CASRTLEGGNQPQHF. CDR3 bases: TGTGCCAGCAGGACCCTCGAGGGGGGGAATCAGCCCCAGCATTTT.

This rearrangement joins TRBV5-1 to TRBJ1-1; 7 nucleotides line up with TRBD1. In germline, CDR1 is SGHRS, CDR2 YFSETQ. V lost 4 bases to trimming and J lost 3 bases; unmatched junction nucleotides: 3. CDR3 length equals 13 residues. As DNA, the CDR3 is TGCGCCAGCAGCACAGACAGGGACACTGAAGCTTTCTTT. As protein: CASSTDRDTEAFF.

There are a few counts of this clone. CDR3 bases: TGTGCCAGCAGCTTATCGTATAGAGACGAGCAGTACTTC. Amino acids: CASSLSYRDEQYF. The chain uses TRBV7-3 and TRBJ2-7; D remains ambiguous. The CDR3 length is 13 residues. Trimming removed 2 bases at V and 5 bases at J, with 10 bases between. The germline CDR1 and CDR2 sequences are SGHTA and FQGTGA. Using reference TRBV7-3 and TRBJ2-7 for the parts outside the CDR3, the full variable domain is GAGVSQTPSNKVTEKGKYVELRCDPISGHTALYWYRQSLGQGPEFLIYFQGTGAADDSGLPNDRFFAVRPEGSVSTLKIQRTERGDSAVYLCASSLSYRDEQYFGPGTRLTVT.

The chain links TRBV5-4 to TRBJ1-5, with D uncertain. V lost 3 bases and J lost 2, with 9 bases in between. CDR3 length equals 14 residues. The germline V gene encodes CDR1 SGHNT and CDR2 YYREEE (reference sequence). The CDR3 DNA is TGTGCCAGCAGCTCCCCAGAAGGCAATCAGCCCCAGCATTTT. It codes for CASSSPEGNQPQHF.

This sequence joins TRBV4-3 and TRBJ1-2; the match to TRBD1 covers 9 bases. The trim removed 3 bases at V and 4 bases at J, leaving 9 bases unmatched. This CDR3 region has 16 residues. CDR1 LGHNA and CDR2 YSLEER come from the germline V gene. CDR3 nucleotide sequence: TGCGCCAGCAGCCACGACAGGACAGGGGATGGCTATGGCTACACCTTC. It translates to CASSHDRTGDGYGYTF.

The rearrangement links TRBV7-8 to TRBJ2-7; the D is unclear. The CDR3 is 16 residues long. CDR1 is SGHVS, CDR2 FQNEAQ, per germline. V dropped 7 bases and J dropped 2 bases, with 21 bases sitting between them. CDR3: CASTPDVVRGTYEQYF. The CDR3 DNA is TGTGCCAGCACCCCTGATGTGGTCCGTGGCACCTACGAGCAGTACTTC.

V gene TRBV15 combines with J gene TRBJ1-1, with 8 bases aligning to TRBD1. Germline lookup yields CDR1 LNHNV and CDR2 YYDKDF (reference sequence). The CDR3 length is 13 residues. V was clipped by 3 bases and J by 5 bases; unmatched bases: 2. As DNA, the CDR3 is TGTGCCACCAGCAGGGACAGGGAGACTGAAGCTTTCTTT. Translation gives CATSRDRETEAFF.